These 5 T cell receptor beta chains came from one sample sequenced in a study of patients and donors after allogeneic stem cell transplantation. TCRdb independently ran MiXCR on the RT-PCR reads; one entry per CDR3 protein. The sample includes fewer than 250,000 distinct CDR3 sequences, roughly 14% seen only once; the top ten take 11%. The sequencing input was blood, either unsorted or a sorted T cell fraction (not recorded which). The receptors were gathered from a human donor who was either an allogeneic HSCT recipient or a stem cell or donor lymphocyte infusion donor (not recorded which). It is not recorded whose cells these are; they may come from a transplant donor.

The chain uses TRBV12-3 or TRBV12-4 and TRBJ1-1; a weak D match, TRBD1 (5 bases). Deletions cut 4 bases from V and 3 bases from J, with 9 bases between. The CDR3 runs 13 residues. CDR3 residues: CASSWQGDTEAFF. The CDR3 region has the DNA TGTGCCAGCAGTTGGCAGGGTGACACTGAAGCTTTCTTT.

J is TRBJ2-2 and V is TRBV2, with 9 positions matching TRBD2. The CDR3 spans 14 residues. With 5 bases clipped from V and 5 bases from J, the junction kept 3 bases outside the gene matches. The germline V gene encodes CDR1 SNHLY and CDR2 FYNNEI. The chain's CDR3 is CASSRTSATGELFF. In DNA, the CDR3 is TGTGCCAGCAGTAGGACTAGCGCTACCGGGGAGCTGTTTTTT.

Ten or more counts support this clonotype. The chain uses TRBV10-3 and TRBJ2-3; 11 bases align to TRBD2. The germline gives CDR1 ENHRY, CDR2 SYGVKD. Trimming took 7 bases from V and 3 from J; bases not matched to a gene: 12. CDR3 length: 17 residues. The CDR3 coding sequence is TGTGCCATCATGGCTCGTAGCGGGGGGGCCTGGACAGATACGCAGTATTTT. Protein: CAIMARSGGAWTDTQYF.

This chain connects TRBV30 to TRBJ1-2; D not certain. The germline V and J ends were trimmed by 3 bases and 4 bases, with 12 bases remaining between them. Germline CDR1 and CDR2: GTSNPN and SVGIG (reference sequence). CDR3 length: 13 residues. The CDR3 region has the DNA TGTGCCTGGAGGTCTAAGGGAGCCTATGGCTACACCTTC. Encoded protein: CAWRSKGAYGYTF.

The V gene is TRBV21-1, the J gene TRBJ2-3; the table assigns TRBD1, which was not confirmed against the DNA. TRBV21-1 is a pseudogene segment. This CDR3 has 16 residues. The CDR3 region has the DNA TGTGCCAGCAGCAAAATAGACAGGGGGAGAGGAGATACGCAGTATTTT. This translates into CASSKIDRGRGDTQYF.